Presented here are 21 T cell receptor beta chains from one specimen sequenced in a study of blood T cell repertoires in COVID-19. Assay used: immunoSEQ multiplex PCR; TCRdb lists only in-frame clones, some missing. The profile shows about 150,000 clones, 80% of them singletons. Sequenced input: peripheral blood. These receptors all stem from a woman aged 45-65 years with acute or convalescent COVID-19.

The rearrangement links TRBV7-2 to TRBJ2-1; D remains unclear. The V gene's germline CDR1 is SGHTA and CDR2 FQGNSA. Trimming took off 2 bases at V and 8 bases at J, with 7 bases between the two ends. CDR3 size: 12 residues. The CDR3 loop reads CASSLMSYEQFF. The DNA of the CDR3 is TGTGCCAGCAGCTTAATGTCTTATGAGCAGTTCTTC.

Here the CDR3 DNA reads TGCGCCAGCAGCAAGAATACAGGGGGAGGCAATGAGCAGTTCTTC. Translation: CASSKNTGGGNEQFF. The V gene is TRBV5-1, the J gene TRBJ2-1; 8 nucleotides align to TRBD1. Germline-derived CDR1 and CDR2 are SGHRS and YFSETQ. This CDR3 region has 15 residues. The V and J ends lost 4 bases and 6 bases, in that order; junction bases with no gene match: 9.

Here the CDR3 reads CASSPGGLNTEAFF. CDR3 nucleotide sequence: TGTGCCAGCAGCCCAGGGGGTTTGAACACTGAAGCTTTCTTT. V is TRBV6-2 or TRBV6-3 and J is TRBJ1-1; 7 bases fit TRBD1. The V segment lost 6 bases and the J segment 0 bases; nucleotides outside the gene matches: 4. The CDR3 sequence is 14 residues long. Germline V lookup: CDR1 MNHEY, CDR2 SVGEGT.

The chain couples TRBV30 to TRBJ2-1, with 14 bases lining up with TRBD2. V dropped 3 bases and J dropped 4; count of bases not matched to a gene: 8. Germline lookup yields CDR1 GTSNPN and CDR2 SVGIG (reference sequence). The CDR3 is 17 residues long. The CDR3: CAWSGLAGGIYYNEQFF. DNA of the CDR3: TGTGCCTGGAGCGGACTAGCGGGGGGTATTTATTACAATGAGCAGTTCTTC.

The V and J genes are TRBV7-6 and TRBJ2-1; 10 bases line up with TRBD2. V dropped 1 base and J dropped 7; count of bases not matched to a gene: 7. Germline loops: CDR1 SGHVS, CDR2 FNYEAQ. The CDR3 sequence is 16 residues long. The chain's CDR3 is CASSLEASGGVNEQFF. The CDR3 DNA reads TGTGCCAGCAGCTTAGAAGCTAGCGGGGGTGTAAATGAGCAGTTCTTC.

This clone showed up just once. The V and J genes are TRBV9 and TRBJ1-6; weak D call: TRBD1 (6 bases). The V and J ends lost 7 bases and 8 bases respectively, with 10 bases between them. The CDR3 is 12 residues long. Per germline, CDR1 SGDLS and CDR2 YYNGEE. The CDR3 loop is CASGRGDSPLHF. In DNA form, the CDR3 reads TGTGCCAGCGGCAGGGGCGATTCACCCCTCCACTTT.

The chain combines TRBV7-9 with TRBJ1-3, with D possibly matching TRBD1 (6 bases). Germline loops: CDR1 SEHNR, CDR2 FQNEAQ (reference sequence). The V and J ends lost 1 base and 2 bases respectively, with 12 bases between them. This CDR3 is built from 16 residues. The CDR3 DNA is TGTGCCAGCAGCTTAGGGGCGACAGGCCCTGGAAACACCATATATTTT. It translates to CASSLGATGPGNTIYF. Looking up the rest from reference TRBV7-9 and TRBJ1-3 gives the full variable domain: DTGVSQNPRHKITKRGQNVTFRCDPISEHNRLYWYRQTLGQGPEFLTYFQNEAQLEKSRLLSDRFSAERPKGSFSTLEIQRTEQGDSAMYLCASSLGATGPGNTIYFGEGSWLTVV.

About this clone: The germline gene is not matched at one end of the junction; a read error may be the cause. V and J are TRBV9 and TRBJ2-3; 9 nucleotides align to TRBD2. The CDR3 runs to 13 residues. Germline CDR1 SGDLS, CDR2 YYNGEE. The CDR3 DNA follows: TGTGCCAGCAGCGTAGGGGTGGCGGGGGGGCCGGTTTTT. This translates into CASSVGVAGGPVF.

The genes are TRBV2 and TRBJ1-6; 9 bases align to TRBD1. V shed 6 bases, J shed 1 base, and the junction held 4 bases outside the gene matches. Germline CDR1 reads SNHLY; CDR2 reads FYNNEI. The CDR3 length is 16 residues. CDR3 DNA: TGTGCCAGCAGGTTGGACAGGGGATCCTATAATTCACCCCTCCACTTT. As protein: CASRLDRGSYNSPLHF.

The chain recombines TRBV7-2 with TRBJ1-1; D is undetermined. Trimming left V 6 bases short and J 3 bases short, with 8 bases between. The germline V gene has CDR1 SGHTA and CDR2 FQGNSA. The CDR3 loop spans 12 amino acids. The CDR3 sequence is CASRLEDTEAFF. The CDR3 bases are TGTGCCAGCAGGCTAGAGGACACTGAAGCTTTCTTT.

Written as DNA, the CDR3 is TGTGCCAGCACCTCTATAAGCAGGGGCTCTGAAGCTTTCTTT. Its translation is CASTSISRGSEAFF. V usage is TRBV6-5 and J usage is TRBJ1-1, with a weak D call TRBD1 (6 bases). CDR1 and CDR2 from the germline V gene are MNHEY and SVGAGI. The CDR3 totals 14 residues. V shed 7 bases and J shed 6 bases, with 18 bases lying between them.

In this sample, this clone turned up once. The chain employs TRBV10-3 and TRBJ2-6; TRBD1 aligns across 9 bases. The CDR3 extends over 17 amino acids. Germline V gives CDR1 ENHRY, CDR2 SYGVKD. The junction had 9 bases not matched to a gene; V was cut back by 7 bases and J by 2 bases. The CDR3 DNA reads TGTGCCATCAATCCGGGACAGGGCATTGCTGGGGCCAACGTCCTGACTTTC. Amino acid sequence: CAINPGQGIAGANVLTF.

This clone turned up a few times. The rearrangement joins TRBV2 to TRBJ1-2; weak D call: TRBD1 (5 bases). The CDR3 extends over 14 amino acids. Trimming left V 5 bases short and J 4 bases short, with 14 bases between. Germline CDR1 and CDR2: SNHLY and FYNNEI. CDR3 amino acids: CASSLLVDSYGYTF. The CDR3 DNA follows: TGTGCCAGCAGTCTCCTAGTAGACAGCTATGGCTACACCTTC.

The V gene is TRBV7-2, the J gene TRBJ2-5, with 8 positions matching TRBD2. CDR1 is SGHTA and CDR2 is FQGNSA in the germline V gene. The junction had 11 bases not matched to a gene; V was cut back by 3 bases and J by 5 bases. CDR3 length equals 16 residues. CDR3 in DNA: TGTGCCAGCAGCTTTGGCTCGGGGGGGCCGCGGGAGACCCAGTACTTC. Its protein product is CASSFGSGGPRETQYF. Full variable domain (remainder filled in from reference TRBV7-2 and TRBJ2-5): GAGVSQSPSNKVTEKGKDVELRCDPISGHTALYWYRQSLGQGLEFLIYFQGNSAPDKSGLPSDRFSAERTGGSVSTLTIQRTQQEDSAVYLCASSFGSGGPRETQYFGPGTRLLVL.

The chain has TRBV18 and TRBJ2-1; 7 nucleotides line up with TRBD1. The V gene's germline CDR1 is KGHSH and CDR2 LQKENI. The CDR3 has 15 amino acids. With V trimmed by 6 bases and J by 0 bases, 5 bases remained unmatched. The CDR3 sequence is CASSLGQDSYNEQFF. CDR3 sequence (DNA): TGTGCCAGCTCCCTTGGACAGGACTCCTACAATGAGCAGTTCTTC.

CDR3 sequence (DNA): TGTGCCAGCAGCCGGGGCGTATTTGGCGAAAAACTGTTTTTT. Protein sequence: CASSRGVFGEKLFF. This chain uses TRBV3-1 (or the pseudogene TRBV3-2) with TRBJ1-4, with D perhaps matching TRBD1 (5 bases). The CDR3 sequence is 14 residues long. Germline CDR1 is LGHDT and CDR2 is YNNKEL (reference sequence). The V end was cut by 4 bases, the J end by 8 bases, with 14 bases between.

The chain couples TRBV11-1 to TRBJ2-1; TRBD1 agrees at 9 bases. V lost 2 bases and J lost 7; bases outside the gene matches: 9. The CDR3 length is 16 residues. Germline CDR1 reads SGHAT; CDR2 reads FQDESV (reference sequence). Here the CDR3 DNA reads TGTGCCAGCAGCTTATCCTCGGGACAGGGTTGGAATGAGCAGTTCTTC. This codes for CASSLSSGQGWNEQFF.

This clone was seen a single time. This chain uses TRBV21-1 with TRBJ1-2. TRBV21-1 is given as a pseudogene. The CDR3 has 15 amino acids. Written as DNA, the CDR3 is TGTGCCAGCAGCAAAGAGCGGCGACTGAACTATGGCTACACCTTC. Protein sequence: CASSKERRLNYGYTF.

The sample holds a few counts of this clone. The chain links TRBV5-6 to TRBJ1-5; TRBD1 is a possible D gene (5 bases). V gave up 2 bases and J gave up 6 bases, with 12 bases separating them. CDR1 is SGHDT and CDR2 is YYEEEE in the germline V gene. The CDR3 covers 14 residues. Here the CDR3 reads CASSFGTGGQPQHF. For the CDR3, the DNA is TGTGCCAGCAGCTTCGGGACTGGGGGTCAGCCCCAGCATTTT.

The rearrangement joins TRBV19 to TRBJ1-5; D unresolved. The CDR3 consists of 12 residues. The germline V and J ends were trimmed by 1 base and 4 bases, with 2 bases remaining between them. Germline V gene data show CDR1 as LNHDA and CDR2 as SQIVND (reference sequence). The CDR3 sequence: CASSIANQPQHF. CDR3 DNA sequence: TGTGCCAGTAGTATAGCAAATCAGCCCCAGCATTTT.

The chain couples TRBV7-9 to TRBJ2-1; 12 nucleotides align to TRBD2. Germline V gene sequence: CDR1 SEHNR, CDR2 FQNEAQ (reference sequence). The CDR3 loop spans 14 amino acids. V trimming: 3 bases; J trimming: 8 bases; junction bases outside the gene matches: 2. Here the CDR3 DNA reads TGTGCCAGCAGCTTGACTAGCGGGGGCTATGAGCAGTTCTTC. Translated, it gives CASSLTSGGYEQFF.